One and the same sample provided the 31 T cell receptor beta chains below, sequenced in a study of cytomegalovirus exposure and HLA in healthy donors. The PCR employed 60 Vbeta primers together with 13 Jbeta primers. The protocol was immunoSEQ multiplex PCR, while the TCRdb copy is restricted to in-frame clones and leaves out a portion. The repertoire holds about 150,000 clones, with less than 80% as singletons. Sample: PBMCs. Source of these receptors: a female donor in good health and CMV-seropositive.

J is TRBJ2-5 and V is TRBV30; tentative D call: TRBD1 (5 bases). The DNA matches TRBJ2-7 better at its end, which makes the J call doubtful. Germline CDR1 is GTSNPN and CDR2 is SVGIG (reference sequence). The CDR3 extends over 11 amino acids. In DNA form, the CDR3 reads TGTGCCTGGAGTCGACAGTACGAGCAGTACTTC. Protein product: CAWSRQYEQYF.

The chain recombines TRBV12-5 with TRBJ2-7, with a tentative D call TRBD1 (6 bases). Trimming took 10 bases from V and 1 from J, leaving 14 bases between them. The CDR3 is 13 amino acids. Germline V lookup: CDR1 LGHNT, CDR2 FRNRAP. This chain's CDR3 is CATRRGQSYEQYF. The CDR3 DNA reads TGTGCTACAAGACGGGGACAATCCTACGAGCAGTACTTC.

V usage is TRBV27 and J usage is TRBJ2-5, with TRBD2 matching over 8 bases. The DNA end is more similar to TRBJ2-7, so the J call may be wrong. From germline, CDR1 is MNHEY and CDR2 SMNVEV (reference sequence). The CDR3 is made up of 17 amino acids. The CDR3 bases are TGTGCCAGCAGTTTATCGATGAGGATAGCGGGGCACCACGAGCAGTACTTC. It is translated as CASSLSMRIAGHHEQYF.

V and J are TRBV30 and TRBJ1-2; D not certain. The CDR3 has 12 residues. Trimming stripped 4 bases from V and 6 bases from J, with 12 bases between. Germline V lookup: CDR1 GTSNPN, CDR2 SVGIG (reference sequence). Written as DNA, the CDR3 is TGTGCCTGGACAATGTACGGTGATGGCTACACCTTC. This encodes CAWTMYGDGYTF.

The CDR3 protein is CASSVGDRGSRETQYF. CDR3 nucleotide sequence: TGTGCCAGCAGCGTCGGGGACAGGGGGAGTCGAGAGACCCAGTACTTC. The gene calls are TRBV11-1 and TRBJ2-5; 11 bases map to TRBD1. The CDR3 length is 16 residues. Germline V CDR1 and CDR2: SGHAT, FQDESV (reference sequence). J gave up 4 bases and V 5 bases, and 9 bases lay outside the gene matches.

This clone was recorded a few times. V gene TRBV2 combines with J gene TRBJ2-7; 10 bases line up with TRBD2. The germline V gene has CDR1 SNHLY and CDR2 FYNNEI. Trimming at V came to 2 bases and at J to 6 bases, leaving 10 bases not matched to a gene. There are 16 residues in the CDR3. The CDR3 nucleotides read TGTGCCAGCAGTGAAAGGGAGCTAGCGGGAGCCTCCGAGCAGTACTTC. This codes for CASSERELAGASEQYF.

J is TRBJ2-7 and V is TRBV5-5; no reliable D call. Germline CDR1 reads SGHKS; CDR2 reads YYEKEE (reference sequence). CDR3 length: 15 residues. V lost 4 bases and J 3 bases, leaving 17 bases between the germline ends. The CDR3 DNA reads as TGTGCCAGCAGCGAAAGAGAATGGGCCAGCTACGAGCAGTACTTC. Translated, it gives CASSEREWASYEQYF.

This clone was counted once. An end of the junction does not agree with germline; a read error may underlie this. This specimen includes other DNA sequences encoding the same CDR3. The chain joins TRBV7-9 to TRBJ2-7; weak D call: TRBD1 (5 bases). Germline V gives CDR1 SEHNR, CDR2 FQNEAQ (reference sequence). CDR3 length equals 12 residues. The CDR3 DNA reads TGTTCCAGCAGCTTAGACAGCTACGAGCAGTACTTC. It yields the protein CSSSLDSYEQYF.

The rearrangement links TRBV7-2 to TRBJ2-5, with D unclear. The V and J ends lost 5 bases and 0 bases respectively, with 10 bases between them. CDR1 and CDR2 from the germline V gene are SGHTA and FQGNSA. This CDR3 contains 14 residues. The CDR3 is CASSPGLNQETQYF. The CDR3 DNA follows: TGTGCCAGCAGCCCCGGGTTAAACCAAGAGACCCAGTACTTC.

The rearrangement uses TRBV2 and TRBJ1-2; D perhaps matches TRBD1 (5 bases). Trimming pared 6 bases from V and 4 bases from J, leaving 18 bases between. CDR3 length: 15 amino acids. Germline CDR1 reads SNHLY; CDR2 reads FYNNEI. In nucleotides, the CDR3 is TGTGCCAGCAGGAAAGGGAGGGGCGCGATCTATGGCTACACCTTC. This translates into CASRKGRGAIYGYTF.

This chain links TRBV5-1 with TRBJ1-4; 9 positions agree with TRBD1. Germline-derived CDR1 and CDR2 are SGHRS and YFSETQ. Losses at the gene ends were 4 bases for V and 7 bases for J; bases not matched to a gene: 5. The CDR3 contains 14 residues. CDR3: CASSPGQGFEKLFF. Written as DNA, the CDR3 is TGCGCCAGCAGCCCTGGACAGGGGTTTGAAAAACTGTTTTTT. Variable domain in full (rest from reference TRBV5-1 and TRBJ1-4): KAGVTQTPRYLIKTRGQQVTLSCSPISGHRSVSWYQQTPGQGLQFLFEYFSETQRNKGNFPGRFSGRQFSNSRSEMNVSTLELGDSALYLCASSPGQGFEKLFFGSGTQLSVL.

The chain has TRBV7-9 and TRBJ1-3, with 7 bases lining up with TRBD1. The germline V gene encodes CDR1 SEHNR and CDR2 FQNEAQ (reference sequence). There are 14 residues in the CDR3. Trimming removed 5 bases from V and 9 bases from J; junction bases left unmatched: 10. The CDR3 protein is CASSPSTGASTIYF. CDR3 sequence (DNA): TGTGCCAGCAGCCCCTCTACAGGGGCCAGCACCATATATTTT.

The V call is TRBV7-9, the J call TRBJ2-7, with D perhaps TRBD1 (6 bases). Germline CDR1 is SEHNR and CDR2 is FQNEAQ (reference sequence). Trimming took off 5 bases at V and 1 base at J, with 15 bases between the two ends. The CDR3 runs to 15 residues. The CDR3 bases are TGTGCCAGCAGCCTGAATCAGGGGCCTTCCTACGAGCAGTACTTC. Translated, it gives CASSLNQGPSYEQYF.

This clone was counted only a few times. V and J are TRBV9 and TRBJ2-1, with TRBD2 matching over 10 bases. The CDR3 contains 18 residues. From germline, CDR1 is SGDLS and CDR2 YYNGEE. J lost 2 bases, V lost 1 base, and 9 bases had no gene match. CDR3 in DNA: TGTGCCAGCAGCGTAAGTCTCGAACTAGCGGGGACCTACAATGAGCAGTTCTTC. Translation: CASSVSLELAGTYNEQFF. The whole variable domain, filled in from reference TRBV9 and TRBJ2-1, reads DSGVTQTPKHLITATGQRVTLRCSPRSGDLSVYWYQQSLDQGLQFLIQYYNGEERAKGNILERFSAQQFPDLHSELNLSSLELGDSALYFCASSVSLELAGTYNEQFFGPGTRLTVL.

This chain's CDR3 is CASQYVADTQYF. In nucleotides, the CDR3 is TGTGCCAGCCAGTACGTCGCAGATACGCAGTATTTT. This chain joins TRBV2 and TRBJ2-3; D not resolved. This CDR3 comprises 12 residues. The germline CDR1 and CDR2 sequences are SNHLY and FYNNEI. V shed 8 bases and J shed 4 bases, with 10 bases lying between them.

CDR3 sequence: CASSELWGRQETQYF. The CDR3 bases are TGTGCCAGCAGTGAGCTTTGGGGGCGTCAAGAGACCCAGTACTTC. V is TRBV6-1 and J is TRBJ2-5; D is possibly TRBD1 (6 bases). In germline, CDR1 is MNHNS, CDR2 SASEGT. The V and J ends lost 3 bases and 2 bases respectively, with 13 bases between them. The CDR3 covers 15 residues.

This clone has just a few counts. The chain employs TRBV27 and TRBJ2-4; 9 bases are shared with TRBD1. V was clipped by 9 bases and J by 9 bases; unmatched bases: 6. The CDR3 covers 12 residues. Germline lookup yields CDR1 MNHEY and CDR2 SMNVEV (reference sequence). The CDR3 here is CASGTGRAIQYF. The CDR3 DNA reads as TGTGCCAGTGGGACAGGGAGGGCCATTCAGTACTTC.

The chain combines TRBV14 with TRBJ2-7; a weak D match, TRBD2 (5 bases). Germline CDR1 and CDR2: SGHDN and FVKESK. Trimming stripped 2 bases from V and 3 bases from J, with 17 bases between. CDR3 length: 16 residues. The CDR3 here is CASSQNRGGSFYEQYF. In nucleotides, the CDR3 is TGTGCCAGCAGCCAAAATCGGGGTGGGTCTTTCTACGAGCAGTACTTC.

The chain recombines TRBV6-5 with TRBJ2-5, with 7 bases identical to TRBD2. In germline, CDR1 is MNHEY, CDR2 SVGAGI. After removal of 4 bases from V and 2 bases from J, the junction contained 7 bases not matched to a gene. The CDR3 covers 15 residues. CDR3 coding DNA: TGTGCCAGCAGTTTAAGCGGGGACGGGCAAGAGACCCAGTACTTC. This encodes CASSLSGDGQETQYF.

This clone has just one count. The genes are TRBV6-4 and TRBJ2-2; a weak D match, TRBD2 (5 bases). Germline V gene data show CDR1 as MRHNA and CDR2 as SNTAGT. Deletions cut 5 bases from V and 6 bases from J, with 10 bases between. The CDR3 sequence is 13 residues long. The CDR3 bases are TGTGCCAGCAGTTACACCGGGGCCGGGGAGCTGTTTTTT. This translates into CASSYTGAGELFF.

V gene TRBV7-9 combines with J gene TRBJ1-5; 7 nucleotides line up with TRBD1. After removal of 1 base from V and 4 bases from J, the junction contained 4 bases not matched to a gene. CDR1 is SEHNR, CDR2 FQNEAQ, per germline (reference sequence). The CDR3 runs to 15 residues. For the CDR3, the DNA is TGTGCCAGCAGCTTAGGGACAGGTCAAAATCAGCCCCAGCATTTT. Translation: CASSLGTGQNQPQHF.

This chain links TRBV2 with TRBJ2-4, with 9 bases lining up with TRBD1. J lost 8 bases, V lost 5 bases, and 4 bases had no gene match. This CDR3 is built from 13 residues. Germline CDR1 is SNHLY and CDR2 is FYNNEI. The CDR3 sequence: CASSRDREYIQYF. CDR3 bases: TGTGCCAGCAGTCGGGACAGGGAATACATTCAGTACTTC.

This chain uses TRBV14 with TRBJ1-6; a possible D gene is TRBD1 (5 bases). Trimming shortened V by 0 bases and J by 4 bases, and 10 bases separated the two germline ends. Germline V gene lookup returns CDR1 SGHDN and CDR2 FVKESK. The CDR3 has 16 amino acids. CDR3 coding DNA: TGTGCCAGCAGCCAAGATTCACAGGTTTATAATTCACCCCTCCACTTT. This codes for CASSQDSQVYNSPLHF.

The V and J genes are TRBV2 and TRBJ2-7, with 10 positions matching TRBD1. CDR1 is SNHLY and CDR2 is FYNNEI in the germline V gene. J gave up 2 bases and V 6 bases, and 4 bases lay outside the gene matches. The CDR3 contains 14 residues. CDR3 sequence: CASSWDRGAYEQYF. The CDR3 DNA follows: TGTGCCAGCAGCTGGGACAGGGGAGCCTACGAGCAGTACTTC.

The chain combines TRBV30 with TRBJ2-5; 9 bases line up with TRBD2. After removal of 2 bases from V and 5 bases from J, the junction contained 0 bases not matched to a gene. The CDR3 consists of 12 residues. Germline CDR1 and CDR2: GTSNPN and SVGIG (reference sequence). The CDR3 nucleotides read TGTGCCTGGAGTAGCGGGGGGGAGACCCAGTACTTC. Residues: CAWSSGGETQYF.

CDR3 residues: CASRRPGAGDTEAFF. The CDR3 coding sequence is TGTGCCAGCAGGCGACCAGGGGCCGGGGACACTGAAGCTTTCTTT. This chain links TRBV6-1 with TRBJ1-1; possible D gene TRBD1, 6 bases. This CDR3 region has 15 residues. CDR1 MNHNS and CDR2 SASEGT come from the germline V gene. V lost 6 bases and J lost 3, with 17 bases in between.

This chain links TRBV30 with TRBJ2-1, with 9 bases identical to TRBD2. The CDR3 contains 15 residues. V was pared by 8 bases and J by 5 bases, with 13 bases of the junction left unmatched. Germline CDR1 is GTSNPN and CDR2 is SVGIG (reference sequence). The CDR3 coding sequence is TGTGCCCACAATCGGGGACTAGCCGAACACAATGAGCAGTTCTTC. Amino acid sequence: CAHNRGLAEHNEQFF.

The chain couples TRBV6-5 to TRBJ1-2; the D is unclear. V lost 4 bases and J lost 5, with 11 bases in between. CDR1 and CDR2 (germline): MNHEY, SVGAGI. There are 13 residues in the CDR3. CDR3 sequence: CASSSITWYGYTF. The CDR3 DNA is TGTGCCAGCAGTTCCATTACTTGGTATGGCTACACCTTC.

This rearrangement joins TRBV5-1 to TRBJ2-2; 8 positions agree with TRBD1. Looked up from germline, CDR1 is SGHRS and CDR2 is YFSETQ. CDR3 size: 15 residues. V was pared by 4 bases and J by 0 bases, with 2 bases of the junction left unmatched. The CDR3 loop reads CASSPQGANTGELFF. Written as DNA, the CDR3 is TGCGCCAGCAGCCCACAGGGGGCGAACACCGGGGAGCTGTTTTTT.

The chain uses TRBV19 and TRBJ2-7; 8 positions match TRBD1. The junction had 12 bases not matched to a gene; V was cut back by 10 bases and J by 4 bases. CDR1 and CDR2 from the germline V gene are LNHDA and SQIVND (reference sequence). This CDR3 spans 14 amino acids. In nucleotides, the CDR3 is TGTGCCACCGGATTGACAGGGGAGTCGTACGAGCAGTACTTC. Protein: CATGLTGESYEQYF. The variable domain in full, completed from reference TRBV19 and TRBJ2-7, reads DGGITQSPKYLFRKEGQNVTLSCEQNLNHDAMYWYRQDPGQGLRLIYYSQIVNDFQKGDIAEGYSVSREKKESFPLTVTSAQKNPTAFYLCATGLTGESYEQYFGPGTRLTVT.

This chain uses TRBV7-2 with TRBJ2-1, with 10 bases matching TRBD2. The CDR3 consists of 13 residues. CDR1 and CDR2 from the germline V gene are SGHTA and FQGNSA. The V gene end was trimmed by 3 bases and the J gene end by 8 bases; junction bases not matched to a gene: 1. The CDR3 DNA reads TGTGCCAGCAGCTTTCTAGCGGGAGATGAGCAGTTCTTC. Residues: CASSFLAGDEQFF.